The source of this T cell receptor (beta chain) is a study of spatial heterogeneity in lung cancer. Study at large: Sequenced were any available follow-up PBMC samples, which had been obtained a median of roughly 2 years after resection.

The V and J ends lost 1 base and 2 bases respectively, with 6 bases between them. The CDR3 sequence is 13 residues long. Per germline, CDR1 SGHVS and CDR2 FNYEAQ. As to time point: blood at routine non-recurrence follow-up after resection. TCRdb re-derived calls from the 5' RACE reads in MiXCR, one entry per CDR3 protein. The table shows 72,000 or so distinct CDR3 sequences, with roughly 9% occurring only once. The chain is built from TRBV7-6 and TRBJ2-7; D unclear. The sequencing used PBMCs, collected at follow-up. The source of this sequence is a female donor with early-stage non-small cell lung cancer. CDR3 region: CASSLDHTYEQYF. DNA for the CDR3: TGTGCCAGCAGCTTAGACCACACCTACGAGCAGTACTTC.